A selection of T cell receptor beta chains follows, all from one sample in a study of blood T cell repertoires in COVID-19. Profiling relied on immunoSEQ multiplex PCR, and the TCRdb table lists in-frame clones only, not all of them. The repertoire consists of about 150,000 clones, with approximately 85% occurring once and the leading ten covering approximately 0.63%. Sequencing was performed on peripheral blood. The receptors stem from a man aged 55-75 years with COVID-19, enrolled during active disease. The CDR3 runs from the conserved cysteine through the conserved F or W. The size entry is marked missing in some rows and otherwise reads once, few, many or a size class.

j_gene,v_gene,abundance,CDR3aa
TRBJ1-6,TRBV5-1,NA,CASRPGTDNSPLHF
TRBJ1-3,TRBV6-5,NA,CASRQGAGNTIYF
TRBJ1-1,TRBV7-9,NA,CASSSGQGRFWNTEAFF
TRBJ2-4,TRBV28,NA,CASSAQGVVAKNIQYF
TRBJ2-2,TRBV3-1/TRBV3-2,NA,CASRKDDPPGESKTGELFF
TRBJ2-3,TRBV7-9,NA,CASGQGALTDTQYF
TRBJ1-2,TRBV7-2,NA,CASSSLSDGYTF
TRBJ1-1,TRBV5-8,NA,CASTLRQGGEAFF
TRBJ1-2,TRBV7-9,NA,CASSHDSARYGYTF
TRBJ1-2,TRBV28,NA,CASSSGLGLGYTF
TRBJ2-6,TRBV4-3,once,CASSQDRGSSGANVLTF
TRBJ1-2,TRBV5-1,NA,CASSLPGQGGISYGYTF
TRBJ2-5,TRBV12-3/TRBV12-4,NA,CASRGFNQETQYF
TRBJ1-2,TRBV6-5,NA,CASSYSGGRYGYTF
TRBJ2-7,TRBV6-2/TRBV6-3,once,CASSYDQGVYEQYF
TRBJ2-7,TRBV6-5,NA,CASSYVRDSYEQYF
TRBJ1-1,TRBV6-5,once,CASSYSIQGSNTEAFF
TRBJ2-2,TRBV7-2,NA,CASSLLGTSGGEELFF
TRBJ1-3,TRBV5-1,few,CASSPPTGTGSIGNTIYF
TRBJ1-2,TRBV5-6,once,CASTRGQAGYGYTF
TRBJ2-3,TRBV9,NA,CASSVGSGTSTDTQYF
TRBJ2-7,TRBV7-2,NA,CASSLRASGGSYEQYF
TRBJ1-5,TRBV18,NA,CASSPAGNQPQHF
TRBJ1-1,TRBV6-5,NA,CASSYSSGTGTSEAFF
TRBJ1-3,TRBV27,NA,CASRPATAPGNTIYF
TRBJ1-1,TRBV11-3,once,CASSLDSWAGVTEAFF
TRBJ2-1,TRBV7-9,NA,CASSLASGVGEQFF
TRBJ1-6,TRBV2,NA,CASTTGLDSPLHF
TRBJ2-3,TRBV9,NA,CASNPGGGPTDTQYF
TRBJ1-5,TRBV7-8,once,CASSTTGVNQPQHF
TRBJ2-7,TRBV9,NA,CASSVAGTGFAEQYF
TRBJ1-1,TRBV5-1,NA,CASKEQGTNTEAFF
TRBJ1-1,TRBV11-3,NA,CASSLGQGSTEAFF
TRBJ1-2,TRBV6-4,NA,CASSDGTGDGYTF
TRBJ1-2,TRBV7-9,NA,CASSLERANYGYTF
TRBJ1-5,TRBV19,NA,CASSMGQNSNQPQHF
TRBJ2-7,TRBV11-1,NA,CASSTPMANQPYEQYF
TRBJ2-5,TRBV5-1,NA,CASSLAGTGATQETQYF
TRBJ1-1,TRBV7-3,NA,CASSSQGGLEAFF
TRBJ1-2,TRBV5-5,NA,CASSLARTGGDGYTF
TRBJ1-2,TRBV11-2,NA,CASRTPGGPGYTF
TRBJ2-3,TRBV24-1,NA,CATGGKTSTDTQYF
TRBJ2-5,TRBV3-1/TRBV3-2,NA,CASMASGPQETQYF
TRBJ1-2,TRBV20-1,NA,CSAEADRYTF
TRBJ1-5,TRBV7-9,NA,CASSRTGNRNQPQHF
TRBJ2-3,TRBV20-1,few,CSASVAGGRPKTQYF
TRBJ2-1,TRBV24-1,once,CATSDLVAGGNEQFF
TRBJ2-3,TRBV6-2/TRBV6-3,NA,CASSYSTSGSMTDTQYF
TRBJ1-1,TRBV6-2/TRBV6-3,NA,CASSQGQNTEAFF
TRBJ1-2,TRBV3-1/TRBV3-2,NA,CASRDAQGHYGYTF
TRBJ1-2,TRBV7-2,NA,CASSLGLGNYGYTF
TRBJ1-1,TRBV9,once,CASSVEGTGVTEAFF
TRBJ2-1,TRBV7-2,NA,CASSLMGLAGEQFF